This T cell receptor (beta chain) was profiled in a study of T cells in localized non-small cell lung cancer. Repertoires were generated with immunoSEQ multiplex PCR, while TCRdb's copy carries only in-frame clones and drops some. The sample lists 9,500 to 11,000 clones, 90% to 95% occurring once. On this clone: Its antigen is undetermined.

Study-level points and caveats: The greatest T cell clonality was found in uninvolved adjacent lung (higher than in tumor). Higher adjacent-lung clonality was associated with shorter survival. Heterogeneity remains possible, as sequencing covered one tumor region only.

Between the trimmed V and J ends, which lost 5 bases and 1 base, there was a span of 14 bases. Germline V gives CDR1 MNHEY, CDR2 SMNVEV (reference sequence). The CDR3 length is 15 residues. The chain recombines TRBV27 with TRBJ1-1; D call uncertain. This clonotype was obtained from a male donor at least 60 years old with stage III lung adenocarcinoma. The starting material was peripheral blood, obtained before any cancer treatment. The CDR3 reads CASSPDPARNTEAFF. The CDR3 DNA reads TGTGCCAGCAGTCCAGACCCCGCCCGGAACACTGAAGCTTTCTTT.